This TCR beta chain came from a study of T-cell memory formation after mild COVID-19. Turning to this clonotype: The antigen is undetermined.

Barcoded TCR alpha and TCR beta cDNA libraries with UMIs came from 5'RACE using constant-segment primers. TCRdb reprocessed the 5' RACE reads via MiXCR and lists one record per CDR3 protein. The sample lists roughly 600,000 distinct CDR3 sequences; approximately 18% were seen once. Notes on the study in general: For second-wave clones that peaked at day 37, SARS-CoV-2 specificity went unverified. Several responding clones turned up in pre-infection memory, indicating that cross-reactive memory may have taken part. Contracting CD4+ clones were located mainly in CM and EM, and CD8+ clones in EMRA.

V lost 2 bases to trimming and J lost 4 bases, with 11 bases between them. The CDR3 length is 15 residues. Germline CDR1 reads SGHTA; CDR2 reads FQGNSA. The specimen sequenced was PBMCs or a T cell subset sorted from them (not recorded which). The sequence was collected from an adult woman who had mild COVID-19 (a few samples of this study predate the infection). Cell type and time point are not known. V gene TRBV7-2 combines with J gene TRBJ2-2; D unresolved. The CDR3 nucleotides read TGTGCCAGCAGCTTAAGTCTGCGTAGCACCGGGGAGCTGTTTTTT. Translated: CASSLSLRSTGELFF.